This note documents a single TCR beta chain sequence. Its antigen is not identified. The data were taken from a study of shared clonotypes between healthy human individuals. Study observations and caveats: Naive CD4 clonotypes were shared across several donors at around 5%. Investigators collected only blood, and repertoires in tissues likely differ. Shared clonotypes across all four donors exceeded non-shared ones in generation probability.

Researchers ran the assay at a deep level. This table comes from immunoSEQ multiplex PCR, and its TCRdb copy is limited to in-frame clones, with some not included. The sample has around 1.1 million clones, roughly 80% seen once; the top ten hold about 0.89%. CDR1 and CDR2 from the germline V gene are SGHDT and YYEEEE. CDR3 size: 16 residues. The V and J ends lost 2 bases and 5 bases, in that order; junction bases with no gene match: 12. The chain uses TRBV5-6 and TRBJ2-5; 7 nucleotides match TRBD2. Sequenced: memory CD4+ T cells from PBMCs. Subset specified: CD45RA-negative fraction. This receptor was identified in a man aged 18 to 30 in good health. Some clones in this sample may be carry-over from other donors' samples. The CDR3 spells CASSFTRAGSGETQYF. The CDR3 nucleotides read TGTGCCAGCAGCTTTACCCGGGCTGGTAGCGGGGAGACCCAGTACTTC.